The subject of this entry is one TCR beta chain. It lacks a known antigen. Base quality data are lacking; no much larger clone is found one base away. TCRbeta CDR3 regions were amplified from genomic DNA using the immunoSEQ Assay, a bias-controlled multiplex PCR. The authors processed their data as follows. The number of nucleated cells in each sample was estimated by amplification of reference gene primers within the assay. To quantify the absolute abundance of each unique TCRbeta CDR3 rearrangement, sequence reads were collapsed and filtered. For each sample, productive Simpson clonality was calculated as the square root of Simpson's diversity index over productive rearrangements. As stored in TCRdb, this immuneACCESS dataset retains in-frame rearrangements with V and J assigned. A fraction of the clones does not appear; measured against another copy, unresolved V genes explain less than half of the discrepancy, and the remainder lacks a known reason. For V, J and clone size, that table is used; D and trimming come from the DNA. Within this sample are some 96,000 clones, with around four fifths of them counted one time only. Together, the top ten hold around an eighth of the sample.

Via the germline V gene (reference sequence), CDR1 is PRHDT and CDR2 FYEKMQ. Measured from the cysteine to the phenylalanine, the CDR3 is 15 residues long. Only CDR3 DNA is held: 45 bases, read in frame from base 1. Ends trimmed: V by 5 bases, J by 1 base; bases unmatched to a gene: 6. These data are taken from a study of blood T cell repertoires in COVID-19 (TCRdb year 2020). Concerning the study at large: Samples covering the acute and convalescent phases of COVID-19 were provided by collaborators in the United States, Italy and Spain. The prospective study material was composed of cDNA or gDNA derived from T cells, B-cell-depleted T cells, or PBMCs. Subjects who had been exposed to COVID-19, were actively infected with it, or had recovered from it provided the deeply sampled blood TCRbeta repertoires that made up the dataset. The repertoires were released in a freely available public database intended as a resource for research on the immune response to SARS-CoV-2. Samples came from the ongoing ImmuneRACE study (first 160 participants) plus 1,254 subjects from 6 global collaborators. A de-identified subject ID, COVID-19 status, age in years and sex were almost always included in the sample metadata. Where available, HLA class I and class II types were obtained from metadata supplied by the sample provider rather than from assay-based typing. The paper as a whole reports these results and caveats: How much clinical and demographic metadata was included differed by source and by participant, and the metadata was provided uncurated.

Each collaborating institution followed its own protocols to collect whole blood in K2EDTA tubes. For TCRbeta analysis, collaborator samples were shipped as frozen whole blood, as isolated PBMCs, or as DNA extracted from either sample type. Sequencing was carried out using peripheral blood. Recombination connected TRBV13 to TRBJ1-1, with 8 central nucleotides matching TRBD1. The TCR was taken from a man aged 50 or older with active or convalescent COVID-19. The CDR3 sequence is CASSADRGWNTEAFF. The sequence in DNA is TGTGCCAGCAGCGCTGACAGGGGTTGGAACACTGAAGCTTTCTTT.